This is a list of T cell receptor beta chains from one sample in a study of T-cell reconstitution after alpha-beta-depleted transplantation in children. TCRdb recomputed calls from the PCR reads with MiXCR, one row per CDR3 protein. The sample includes 450,000 to 600,000 distinct CDR3 sequences, over 25% of them seen just once. Sequencing was performed on PBMCs from the stem cell graft donor, taken from the stem cell graft. These receptors were obtained from a human donor who donated a stem cell graft to a child with aplastic anemia. Each CDR3 is given with its conserved first and last residue. A D gene is named only where the DNA matches it firmly. The size field is filled for only some rows; it gives once, few, many or a size class.

abundance	v_gene	len	j_gene	d_gene	CDR3aa	CDR3nt
NA	TRBV3-1	15	TRBJ1-1	NA	CASSQEEVVNTEAFF	TGTGCCAGCAGCCAAGAGGAGGTCGTGAACACTGAAGCTTTCTTT
few	TRBV7-9	15	TRBJ2-6	NA	CASRLGGTGANVLTF	TGTGCCAGCCGTTTAGGGGGAACAGGGGCCAACGTCCTGACTTTC
NA	TRBV6-4	13	TRBJ1-1	NA	CASSTPGMGEAFF	TGTGCCAGCAGCACACCAGGGATGGGTGAAGCTTTCTTT
NA	TRBV21-1	16	TRBJ2-1	NA	CASSQATSGSYNEQFF	TGTGCCAGCAGCCAAGCGACTAGCGGTTCCTACAATGAGCAGTTCTTC
NA	TRBV5-1	14	TRBJ2-1	NA	CASLQDSSYNEQFF	TGCGCCAGCCTCCAGGACAGCTCATACAATGAGCAGTTCTTC
few	TRBV18	16	TRBJ1-5	NA	CASSPPSPFSNQPQHF	TGTGCCAGCTCACCACCGAGTCCCTTTAGCAATCAGCCCCAGCATTTT
NA	TRBV28	16	TRBJ2-1	NA	CASSYYRGNRDNEQFF	TGTGCCAGCAGTTACTACCGGGGAAACCGCGACAATGAGCAGTTCTTC
NA	TRBV5-1	17	TRBJ2-3	TRBD2	CASSYHLTSGSVDTQYF	TGCGCCAGCAGCTATCACCTGACTAGCGGGAGTGTAGATACGCAGTATTTT
NA	TRBV3-1	15	TRBJ2-3	TRBD1	CASSWRTGYTDTQYF	TGTGCCAGCAGCTGGCGGACAGGCTACACAGATACGCAGTATTTT
NA	TRBV29-1	12	TRBJ2-7	NA	CSVELGTYEQYF	TGCAGCGTGGAACTTGGCACCTACGAGCAGTACTTC
NA	TRBV11-2	13	TRBJ2-5	NA	CASSLVGPETQYF	TGTGCCAGCAGCTTAGTGGGACCAGAGACCCAGTACTTC
few	TRBV7-6	15	TRBJ2-3	NA	CASSLLGGRTDTQYF	TGTGCCAGCAGCTTATTAGGTGGTCGCACAGATACGCAGTATTTT
many	TRBV5-1	14	TRBJ1-1	TRBD1	CASSLGTENTEAFF	TGCGCCAGCAGCTTAGGGACAGAGAACACTGAAGCTTTCTTT
NA	TRBV29-1	12	TRBJ2-5	NA	CSVEKGTETQYF	TGCAGCGTTGAAAAGGGGACAGAGACCCAGTACTTC
NA	TRBV19	16	TRBJ1-1	NA	CASSFLGGKMNTEAFF	TGTGCCAGTAGTTTCCTGGGGGGGAAGATGAACACTGAAGCTTTCTTT
few	TRBV6-1	15	TRBJ2-7	TRBD2	CASRRLAGGIYEQYF	TGTGCCAGCAGGCGACTAGCGGGAGGGATATACGAGCAGTACTTC
NA	TRBV30	15	TRBJ2-1	NA	CAWSTGGSTYNEQFF	TGTGCCTGGAGTACTGGGGGATCAACCTACAATGAGCAGTTCTTC
NA	TRBV5-1	16	TRBJ2-3	TRBD1	CASSLGQALSTDTQYF	TGCGCCAGCAGCTTAGGACAGGCCCTTAGCACAGATACGCAGTATTTT
NA	TRBV12-3/TRBV12-4	12	TRBJ2-2	NA	CASSFWTGELFF	TGTGCCAGCAGTTTTTGGACCGGGGAGCTGTTTTTT
NA	TRBV19	14	TRBJ2-2	TRBD1	CASRLTGGKGELFF	TGTGCCAGTAGGCTCACAGGGGGGAAAGGGGAGCTGTTTTTT
few	TRBV5-1	15	TRBJ1-2	TRBD1	CASSRDRVLDSGYTF	TGCGCCAGCAGCCGGGACAGGGTATTAGACTCTGGCTACACCTTC
once	TRBV19	15	TRBJ1-1	TRBD1	CASSPRDRGSAEAFF	TGTGCCAGTAGTCCCCGTGACAGGGGGTCCGCTGAAGCTTTCTTT
few	TRBV12-3/TRBV12-4	15	TRBJ1-5	NA	CASSNRGNSNQPQHF	TGTGCCAGCAGCAACCGGGGGAATAGCAATCAGCCCCAGCATTTT
few	TRBV20-1	13	TRBJ2-7	NA	CSANDRVLGEQYF	TGCAGTGCTAATGACCGGGTCCTGGGTGAGCAGTACTTC
NA	TRBV5-4	17	TRBJ2-1	TRBD2	CASTTGGQRAIYNEQFF	TGTGCCAGCACCACGGGAGGGCAGCGGGCGATCTACAATGAGCAGTTCTTC
few	TRBV30	13	TRBJ2-5	NA	CATGSSAQETQYF	TGTGCCACCGGTAGTAGCGCTCAAGAGACCCAGTACTTC
few	TRBV4-2	16	TRBJ2-1	TRBD2	CASSPGLAEPYNEQFF	TGTGCCAGCAGCCCCGGACTAGCGGAACCTTACAATGAGCAGTTCTTC
NA	TRBV29-1	13	TRBJ2-3	TRBD2	CSVGLAGEYTQYF	TGCAGCGTGGGCCTAGCGGGAGAGTATACGCAGTATTTT
NA	TRBV28	12	TRBJ2-2	NA	CASRGVSGELFF	TGTGCCAGCAGGGGGGTGAGCGGGGAGCTGTTTTTT
few	TRBV7-9	13	TRBJ1-1	NA	CASSAEQDRVAFF	TGTGCCAGCAGCGCCGAACAAGACCGGGTGGCTTTCTTT
NA	TRBV5-1	19	TRBJ2-2	TRBD2	CASSHKLAGRDLGAGELFF	TGCGCCAGCAGCCATAAATTAGCGGGACGAGACTTGGGTGCCGGGGAGCTGTTTTTT
NA	TRBV27	12	TRBJ2-3	TRBD1	CASGTAIDTQYF	TGTGCCAGCGGGACAGCTATAGATACGCAGTATTTT
few	TRBV7-8	14	TRBJ1-4	NA	CASSLRQFAEKLFF	TGTGCCAGCAGCTTAAGACAGTTTGCAGAAAAACTGTTTTTT
few	TRBV19	14	TRBJ2-3	TRBD2	CATRLAGGSGTQYF	TGTGCCACCAGACTAGCGGGAGGCTCTGGTACGCAGTATTTT
NA	TRBV18	13	TRBJ1-1	NA	CASSPYSLSEAFF	TGTGCCAGCTCACCATATAGCCTGAGTGAAGCTTTCTTT
NA	TRBV19	18	TRBJ2-2	TRBD2	CASSRASSGRWNTGELFF	TGTGCCAGTAGTCGCGCATCTAGCGGGAGGTGGAACACCGGGGAGCTGTTTTTT
few	TRBV7-2	15	TRBJ1-1	NA	CASSLALSGPSTTFF	TGTGCCAGCAGCTTAGCGCTCAGCGGTCCATCGACGACTTTCTTT
few	TRBV27	13	TRBJ2-1	NA	CASTQNPYNEQFF	TGTGCCAGCACCCAGAACCCCTACAATGAGCAGTTCTTC
few	TRBV6-5	15	TRBJ1-3	NA	CASSYSGRAGNTIYF	TGTGCCAGCAGTTACTCGGGCAGGGCCGGAAACACCATATATTTT
NA	TRBV12-3/TRBV12-4	14	TRBJ2-2	NA	CASRLLLNTGELFF	TGTGCCAGCAGACTTTTGCTAAACACCGGGGAGCTGTTTTTT